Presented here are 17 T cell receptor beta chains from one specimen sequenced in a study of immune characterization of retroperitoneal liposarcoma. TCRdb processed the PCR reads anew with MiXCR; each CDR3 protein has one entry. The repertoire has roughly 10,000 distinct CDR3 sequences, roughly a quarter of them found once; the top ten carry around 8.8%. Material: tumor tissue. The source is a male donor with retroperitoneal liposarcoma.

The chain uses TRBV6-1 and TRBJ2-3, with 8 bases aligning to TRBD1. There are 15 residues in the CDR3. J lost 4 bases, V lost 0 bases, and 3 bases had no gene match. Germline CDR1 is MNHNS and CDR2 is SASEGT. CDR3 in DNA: TGTGCCAGCAGTGAAGCGACAGGGGTTGCAGATACGCAGTATTTT. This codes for CASSEATGVADTQYF.

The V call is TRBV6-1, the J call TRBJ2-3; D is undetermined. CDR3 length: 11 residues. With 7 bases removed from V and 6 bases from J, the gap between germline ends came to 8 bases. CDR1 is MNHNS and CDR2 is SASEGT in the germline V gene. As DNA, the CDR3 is TGTGCCAGCATTTTCGGGGATACGCAGTATTTT. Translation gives CASIFGDTQYF.

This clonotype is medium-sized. The CDR3 region has the DNA TGTGCCAGCAGTACAGGGACAGATACGCAGTATTTT. Translation: CASSTGTDTQYF. The V and J genes are TRBV12-3 or TRBV12-4 and TRBJ2-3; D might be TRBD1 (6 bases). The CDR3 is 12 amino acids. V lost 5 bases and J 3 bases, leaving 6 bases between the germline ends.

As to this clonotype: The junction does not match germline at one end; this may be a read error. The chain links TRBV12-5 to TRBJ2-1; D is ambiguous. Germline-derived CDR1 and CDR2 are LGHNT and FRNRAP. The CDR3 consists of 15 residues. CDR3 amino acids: CASGLVDGTYNEQFF. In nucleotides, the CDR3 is TGTGCGAGTGGTTTGGTAGACGGTACCTACAATGAGCAGTTCTTC. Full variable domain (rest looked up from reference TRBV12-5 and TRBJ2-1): DARVTQTPRHKVTEMGQEVTMRCQPILGHNTVFWYRQTMMQGLELLAYFRNRAPLDDSGMPKDRFSAEMPDATLATLKIQPSEPRDSAVYFCASGLVDGTYNEQFFGPGTRLTVL.

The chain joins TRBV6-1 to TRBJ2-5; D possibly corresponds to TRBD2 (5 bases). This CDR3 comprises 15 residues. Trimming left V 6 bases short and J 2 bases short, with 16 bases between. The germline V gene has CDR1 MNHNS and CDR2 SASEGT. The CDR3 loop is CASRETGWRQETQYF. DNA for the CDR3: TGTGCCAGCAGAGAGACCGGGTGGAGGCAAGAGACCCAGTACTTC.

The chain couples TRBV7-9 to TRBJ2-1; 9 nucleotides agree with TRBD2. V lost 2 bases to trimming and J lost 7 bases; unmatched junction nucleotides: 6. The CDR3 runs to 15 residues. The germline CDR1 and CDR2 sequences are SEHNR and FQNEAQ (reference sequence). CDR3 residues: CASSLLSGSRNEQFF. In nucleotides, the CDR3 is TGTGCCAGCAGCTTACTTAGCGGGAGTAGGAATGAGCAGTTCTTC.

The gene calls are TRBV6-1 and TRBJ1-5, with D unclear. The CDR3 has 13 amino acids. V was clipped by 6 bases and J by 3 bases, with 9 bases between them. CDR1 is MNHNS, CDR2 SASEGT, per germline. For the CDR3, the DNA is TGTGCCAGCAGCTCCGGGCCCAATCAGCCCCAGCATTTT. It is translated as CASSSGPNQPQHF.

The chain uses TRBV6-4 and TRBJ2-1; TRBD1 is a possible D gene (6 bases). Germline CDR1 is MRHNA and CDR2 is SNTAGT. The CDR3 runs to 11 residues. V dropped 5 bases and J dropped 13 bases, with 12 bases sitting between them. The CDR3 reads CASSYRVTQFF. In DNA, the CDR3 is TGTGCCAGCAGTTACAGGGTCACCCAGTTCTTC.

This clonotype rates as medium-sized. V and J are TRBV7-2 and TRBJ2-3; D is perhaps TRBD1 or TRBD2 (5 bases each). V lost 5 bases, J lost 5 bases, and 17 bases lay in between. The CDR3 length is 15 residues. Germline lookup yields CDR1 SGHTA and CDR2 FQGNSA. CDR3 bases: TGTGCCAGCAGCCTTGGGACGGCAGGTGGAGATACGCAGTATTTT. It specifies CASSLGTAGGDTQYF. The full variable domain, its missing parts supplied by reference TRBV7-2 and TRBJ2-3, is GAGVSQSPSNKVTEKGKDVELRCDPISGHTALYWYRQSLGQGLEFLIYFQGNSAPDKSGLPSDRFSAERTGGSVSTLTIQRTQQEDSAVYLCASSLGTAGGDTQYFGPGTRLTVL.

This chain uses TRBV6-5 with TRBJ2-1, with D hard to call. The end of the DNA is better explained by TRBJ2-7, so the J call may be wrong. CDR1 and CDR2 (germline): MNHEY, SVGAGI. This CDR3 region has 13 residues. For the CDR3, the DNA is TGTGCCAGCAGGTACATGCCTACCTCCGAGCAGTACTTC. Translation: CASRYMPTSEQYF.

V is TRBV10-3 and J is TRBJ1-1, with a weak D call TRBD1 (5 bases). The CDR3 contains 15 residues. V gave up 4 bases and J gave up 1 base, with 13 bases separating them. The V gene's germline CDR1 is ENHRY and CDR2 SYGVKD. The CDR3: CAISGQLVGNTEAFF. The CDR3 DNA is TGTGCCATCAGTGGACAGTTGGTGGGGAACACTGAAGCTTTCTTT.

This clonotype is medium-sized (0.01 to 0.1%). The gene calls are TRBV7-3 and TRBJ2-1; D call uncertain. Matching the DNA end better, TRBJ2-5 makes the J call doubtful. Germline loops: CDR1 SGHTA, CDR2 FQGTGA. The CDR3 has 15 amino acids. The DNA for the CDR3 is TGTGCCAGCAGCTTACAGCCCGCGGCCGGGGAGACCCAGTACTTC. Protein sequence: CASSLQPAAGETQYF.

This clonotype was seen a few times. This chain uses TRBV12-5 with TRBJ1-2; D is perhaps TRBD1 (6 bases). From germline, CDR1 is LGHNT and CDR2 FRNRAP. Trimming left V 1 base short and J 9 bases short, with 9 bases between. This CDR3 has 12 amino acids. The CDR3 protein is CASGLDQGSYTF. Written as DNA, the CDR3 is TGTGCTAGTGGTTTGGATCAGGGGAGCTACACCTTC.

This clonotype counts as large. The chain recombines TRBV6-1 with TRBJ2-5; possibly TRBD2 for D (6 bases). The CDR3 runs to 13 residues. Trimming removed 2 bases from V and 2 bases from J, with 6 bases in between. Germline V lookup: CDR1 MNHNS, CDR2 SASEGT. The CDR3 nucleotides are TGTGCCAGCAGTGAACGGGAGCAAGAGACCCAGTACTTC. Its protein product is CASSEREQETQYF.

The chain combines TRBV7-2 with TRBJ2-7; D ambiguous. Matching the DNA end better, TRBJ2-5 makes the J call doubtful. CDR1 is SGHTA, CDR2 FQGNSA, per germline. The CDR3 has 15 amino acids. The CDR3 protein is CASSLVGGWQETQYF. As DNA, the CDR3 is TGTGCCAGCAGCTTAGTCGGTGGGTGGCAAGAGACCCAGTACTTC.

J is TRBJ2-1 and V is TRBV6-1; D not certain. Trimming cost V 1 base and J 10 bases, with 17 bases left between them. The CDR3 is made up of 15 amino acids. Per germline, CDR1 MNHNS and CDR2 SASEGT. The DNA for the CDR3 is TGTGCCAGCAGTGAAGTGGGTGACTCGTCCTACGAGCAGTTCTTC. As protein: CASSEVGDSSYEQFF.

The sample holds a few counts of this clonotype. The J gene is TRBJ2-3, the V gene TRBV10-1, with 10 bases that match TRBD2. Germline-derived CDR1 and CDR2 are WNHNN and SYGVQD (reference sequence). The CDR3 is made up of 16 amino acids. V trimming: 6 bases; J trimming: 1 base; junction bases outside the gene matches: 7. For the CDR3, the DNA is TGCGCCAGCAGCCCCAATCTAGCGGGGGGCACAGATACGCAGTATTTT. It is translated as CASSPNLAGGTDTQYF.